One and the same sample provided the 20 T cell receptor beta chains below, sequenced in a study of cytomegalovirus exposure and HLA in healthy donors. The PCR was carried out with 60 Vbeta primers and 13 Jbeta primers. Clones were sequenced by immunoSEQ multiplex PCR, and TCRdb holds only the in-frame ones, with some missing. In all, the sample yields 90,000 to 120,000 clones. Sequences were obtained from PBMCs. These receptors all stem from a man aged 45-65 years in good health and CMV-seronegative.

The chain has TRBV7-8 and TRBJ1-1, with 9 bases aligning to TRBD1. There are 18 residues in the CDR3. With V trimmed by 1 base and J by 0 bases, 9 bases remained unmatched. The germline V gene has CDR1 SGHVS and CDR2 FQNEAQ. CDR3 sequence: CASSLGKMGQGLNTEAFF. Written as DNA, the CDR3 is TGTGCCAGCAGCTTAGGCAAGATGGGACAGGGACTGAACACTGAAGCTTTCTTT.

The genes are TRBV10-3 and TRBJ1-2; TRBD1 matches at 8 bases. The CDR3 is 16 amino acids. V trimming: 4 bases; J trimming: 4 bases; junction bases outside the gene matches: 11. Germline V gene sequence: CDR1 ENHRY, CDR2 SYGVKD. CDR3 region: CAISVKNRGDSYGYTF. CDR3 in DNA: TGTGCCATCAGTGTCAAAAACAGGGGGGACAGCTATGGCTACACCTTC.

The J gene is TRBJ1-2, the V gene TRBV11-3, with a weak D call TRBD1 (5 bases). The length of the CDR3 is 15 residues. V lost 0 bases and J 4 bases, leaving 12 bases between the germline ends. Germline-derived CDR1 and CDR2 are SGHNT and YENEEA. The CDR3 is CASSLDHQGSYGYTF. The DNA of the CDR3 is TGTGCCAGCAGCTTAGATCATCAGGGTAGCTATGGCTACACCTTC.

This chain uses TRBV25-1 with TRBJ2-2; possibly TRBD2 for D (6 bases). Germline loops: CDR1 MGHDK, CDR2 SYGVNS. The CDR3 runs to 18 residues. With 5 bases removed from V and 1 base from J, the gap between germline ends came to 20 bases. DNA of the CDR3: TGTGCCAGCAGTCCCTCTTGGGTGGACGGGAGGAACACCGGGGAGCTGTTTTTT. Its protein product is CASSPSWVDGRNTGELFF.

With regard to this clone: The sample carries other DNA sequences with the same CDR3. This chain links TRBV6-5 with TRBJ1-2, with unresolved D. Trimming cost V 7 bases and J 3 bases, with 15 bases left between them. CDR1 is MNHEY and CDR2 is SVGAGI in the germline V gene. This CDR3 spans 14 amino acids. DNA for the CDR3: TGTGCCAGCACGCCCGGACTAGGGCACTATGGCTACACCTTC. It specifies CASTPGLGHYGYTF.

The gene calls are TRBV4-2 and TRBJ2-7; TRBD1 matches at 10 bases. The CDR3 runs to 16 residues. Trimming took 1 base from V and 3 from J; bases not matched to a gene: 6. The germline V gene has CDR1 LGHNA and CDR2 YNFKEQ. CDR3 in amino acids: CASSQALGQGIYEQYF. As DNA, the CDR3 is TGTGCCAGCAGCCAAGCCTTGGGACAGGGGATCTACGAGCAGTACTTC.

V gene TRBV7-9 combines with J gene TRBJ2-7; 9 bases are shared with TRBD1. Trimming took 4 bases from V and 5 from J; bases not matched to a gene: 9. Germline values: CDR1 SEHNR, CDR2 FQNEAQ (reference sequence). This CDR3 region has 15 residues. The CDR3 sequence is CASSSHIGQGNEQYF. Here the CDR3 DNA reads TGTGCCAGCAGCTCACATATCGGACAGGGGAACGAGCAGTACTTC.

J is TRBJ1-2 and V is TRBV7-2; 10 bases agree with TRBD1. The CDR3 covers 16 residues. Germline CDR1 is SGHTA and CDR2 is FQGNSA. The V and J ends lost 6 bases and 2 bases, in that order; junction bases with no gene match: 9. CDR3 loop: CASRKTGTGVNYGYTF. Written as DNA, the CDR3 is TGTGCCAGCAGAAAAACCGGGACAGGGGTCAACTATGGCTACACCTTC.

The chain links TRBV27 to TRBJ1-2; D call uncertain. CDR1 and CDR2 from the germline V gene are MNHEY and SMNVEV (reference sequence). This CDR3 region has 12 residues. V lost 6 bases and J lost 6, with 11 bases in between. CDR3 residues: CASRTVGNGYTF. In DNA, the CDR3 is TGTGCCAGCAGAACAGTGGGTAATGGCTACACCTTC.

The V and J genes are TRBV5-4 and TRBJ2-3; 12 nucleotides agree with TRBD2. The CDR3 is made up of 18 amino acids. With 4 bases clipped from V and 2 bases from J, the junction kept 11 bases outside the gene matches. Germline CDR1 and CDR2: SGHNT and YYREEE (reference sequence). The CDR3 is CASSPRTSGIRYTDTQYF. The CDR3 bases are TGTGCCAGCAGCCCCAGGACTAGCGGGATTAGGTACACAGATACGCAGTATTTT.

The J gene is TRBJ2-5, the V gene TRBV7-2, with D maybe TRBD2 (7 bases). Germline CDR1 is SGHTA and CDR2 is FQGNSA. Trimming left V 5 bases short and J 0 bases short, with 16 bases between. The CDR3 covers 16 residues. Written as DNA, the CDR3 is TGTGCCAGCAGCCTTCGCCAGGGGAGGGACCAAGAGACCCAGTACTTC. Its protein is CASSLRQGRDQETQYF.

This chain uses TRBV30 with TRBJ1-4, with TRBD1 matching over 8 bases. CDR1 GTSNPN and CDR2 SVGIG come from the germline V gene (reference sequence). This CDR3 comprises 15 residues. The V gene end was trimmed by 0 bases and the J gene end by 7 bases; junction bases not matched to a gene: 7. The CDR3 bases are TGTGCCTGGAGTGTACGCCAGGGGGCGGTTGAAAAACTGTTTTTT. It is translated as CAWSVRQGAVEKLFF.

A note on this clone: Other DNA sequences in the same sample also yield this CDR3. This chain links TRBV9 with TRBJ1-1; no firm D call. The CDR3 extends over 13 amino acids. The V and J ends lost 0 bases and 1 base respectively, with 4 bases between them. Germline V gene data show CDR1 as SGDLS and CDR2 as YYNGEE. The CDR3 sequence is CASSVDGNTEAFF. Written as DNA, the CDR3 is TGTGCCAGCAGCGTAGACGGGAACACTGAAGCTTTCTTT.

The chain links TRBV29-1 to TRBJ2-1; D not resolved. Germline V lookup: CDR1 SQVTM, CDR2 ANQGSEA. Trimming took 4 bases from V and 0 from J, leaving 10 bases between them. The CDR3 is made up of 14 amino acids. For the CDR3, the DNA is TGCAGCGTTGTAGCCCCGAGCTCCTACAATGAGCAGTTCTTC. It is translated as CSVVAPSSYNEQFF.

The rearrangement joins TRBV15 to TRBJ2-2; 7 positions agree with TRBD2. CDR3 length equals 14 residues. The germline V gene has CDR1 LNHNV and CDR2 YYDKDF (reference sequence). V dropped 5 bases and J dropped 6; count of bases not matched to a gene: 6. In nucleotides, the CDR3 is TGTGCCACCAGCCAGGCGGGGGTGTCCGGGGAGCTGTTTTTT. Translated, it gives CATSQAGVSGELFF. The full variable domain, in which reference TRBV15 and TRBJ2-2 provide the parts outside the CDR3, is DAMVIQNPRYQVTQFGKPVTLSCSQTLNHNVMYWYQQKSSQAPKLLFHYYDKDFNNEADTPDNFQSRRPNTSFCFLDIRSPGLGDTAMYLCATSQAGVSGELFFGEGSRLTVL.

The V call is TRBV6-1, the J call TRBJ2-1; D may be TRBD1 (5 bases). Germline V CDR1 and CDR2: MNHNS, SASEGT. The CDR3 has 14 amino acids. V lost 4 bases and J lost 7, with 14 bases in between. The CDR3 is CASSVWGVGNEQFF. CDR3 DNA: TGTGCCAGCAGTGTTTGGGGCGTGGGAAATGAGCAGTTCTTC.

The chain uses TRBV5-1 and TRBJ1-1; TRBD1 is a possible D gene (5 bases). Between the trimmed V and J ends, which lost 4 bases and 3 bases, there was a span of 16 bases. This CDR3 has 15 amino acids. Germline CDR1 is SGHRS and CDR2 is YFSETQ. The CDR3 loop is CASSPVIDSYTEAFF. The CDR3 nucleotides are TGCGCCAGCAGCCCTGTAATTGACAGCTACACTGAAGCTTTCTTT.

J is TRBJ1-5 and V is TRBV27, with D possibly TRBD1 on 5 matching bases. CDR1 and CDR2 from the germline V gene are MNHEY and SMNVEV (reference sequence). CDR3 length equals 13 residues. V gave up 5 bases and J gave up 4 bases, with 9 bases separating them. The CDR3 nucleotides read TGTGCCAGCAGTCAACAGGTTAATCAGCCCCAGCATTTT. Its translation is CASSQQVNQPQHF.

The chain has TRBV19 and TRBJ2-3; 7 positions match TRBD1. Germline loops: CDR1 LNHDA, CDR2 SQIVND (reference sequence). The CDR3 loop spans 14 amino acids. V gave up 9 bases and J gave up 7 bases; unmatched junction bases: 13. CDR3 sequence (DNA): TGTGCCAGCACCGGTGCGCCAGGGGGACATACGCAGTATTTT. Translated: CASTGAPGGHTQYF. The variable domain in full, completed from reference TRBV19 and TRBJ2-3, reads DGGITQSPKYLFRKEGQNVTLSCEQNLNHDAMYWYRQDPGQGLRLIYYSQIVNDFQKGDIAEGYSVSREKKESFPLTVTSAQKNPTAFYLCASTGAPGGHTQYFGPGTRLTVL.

This chain links TRBV5-1 with TRBJ2-1, with TRBD1 matching over 8 bases. CDR1 SGHRS and CDR2 YFSETQ come from the germline V gene. This CDR3 has 13 residues. Losses at the gene ends were 2 bases for V and 9 bases for J; bases not matched to a gene: 4. The CDR3 nucleotides are TGCGCCAGCAGCTTCGGACAGGGCCCTGAGCAGTTCTTC. Translated, it gives CASSFGQGPEQFF.